This paragraph covers one TCR beta chain sequence. Its target is not known. All donors were Caucasian adults living in Nashville, Tennessee. Splitting of CD4+ cells produced CD45RA+ naive and CD45RA-negative memory subsets. The data are from a study of shared clonotypes between healthy human individuals. The wider study: With ages of 18 to 49, the donors were two women and three men.

Measured with immunoSEQ multiplex PCR; TCRdb has only the in-frame clones, and not every one. The repertoire includes about 520,000 clones, 90% to 97% of them detected once, and 0.064% sits in the top ten. Study results and limitations: In this cohort, only blood was sampled, and tissue repertoires likely differ.

This clonotype was obtained from a woman in her 30s in good health. The sample taken for sequencing was naive CD4+ T cells sorted from blood. Subset described: CD45RA+ positively selected.

CDR3 loop: CASSLRTRLGGEGETQYF. The CDR3 DNA follows: TGTGCCAGCAGTTTGAGGACCCGCTTGGGAGGGGAGGGGGAGACCCAGTACTTC. The gene calls are TRBV27 and TRBJ2-5; TRBD2 aligns across 7 bases. Looked up from germline, CDR1 is MNHEY and CDR2 is SMNVEV (reference sequence). J was trimmed by 5 bases and V by 3 bases; bases with no gene match: 18. The CDR3 has 18 amino acids.